One sample yielded the 30 T cell receptor beta chains listed below, sequenced in a study of vaccination and CD4 T cells after COVID-19. Cultured CD4+ T cell DNA was sequenced using the Oncomine TCR Beta short-read assay. MiXCR was run by TCRdb on the PCR reads, yielding one entry per CDR3 protein. The profile shows a few thousand distinct CDR3 sequences, roughly 20% of them singletons. No antigen has been identified for these receptors. The treatment here: approximately nine-day PBMC culture with coronavirus spike peptide pools or control peptides (ViraFEST assay). Before the COVID-19 pandemic (2011-2018), CD4+ T cells were obtained from the unexposed donor. Sequences were obtained from CD4+ T cells from blood, cultured in vitro. These receptors were collected from a human donor in good health.

In its sample, this clonotype is medium-sized. The chain recombines TRBV15 with TRBJ1-6; D uncertain. V lost 0 bases, J lost 3 bases, and 9 bases lay in between. The CDR3 loop spans 16 amino acids. CDR1 is LNHNV, CDR2 YYDKDF, per germline (reference sequence). CDR3 protein: CATSRDGRVYNSPLHF. The CDR3 coding sequence is TGTGCCACCAGCAGAGATGGCCGGGTCTATAATTCACCCCTCCACTTT. Using reference TRBV15 and TRBJ1-6 for the parts outside the CDR3, the full variable domain is DAMVIQNPRYQVTQFGKPVTLSCSQTLNHNVMYWYQQKSSQAPKLLFHYYDKDFNNEADTPDNFQSRRPNTSFCFLDIRSPGLGDTAMYLCATSRDGRVYNSPLHFGNGTRLTVT.

V and J are TRBV24-1 and TRBJ2-3; TRBD1 or TRBD2 may be the D gene (5 bases each). The CDR3 spans 16 residues. CDR1 KGHDR and CDR2 SFDVKD come from the germline V gene. V was trimmed by 3 bases and J by 1 base, leaving 13 bases between them. The CDR3 spells CATSDNRGPRTDTQYF. The CDR3 region has the DNA TGTGCCACCAGTGATAACCGGGGACCTCGCACAGATACGCAGTATTTT.

The genes are TRBV6-2 or TRBV6-3 and TRBJ2-1; TRBD1 matches at 7 bases. Germline V gives CDR1 MNHEY, CDR2 SVGEGT. V was pared by 10 bases and J by 1 base, with 7 bases of the junction left unmatched. The CDR3 has 14 residues. The CDR3 is CATHETGSYNEQFF. In DNA, the CDR3 is TGTGCCACCCACGAGACAGGGTCCTACAATGAGCAGTTCTTC.

This chain links TRBV2 with TRBJ1-4; a weak D match, TRBD1 (5 bases). With 5 bases removed from V and 7 bases from J, the gap between germline ends came to 14 bases. CDR1 and CDR2 from the germline V gene are SNHLY and FYNNEI. The CDR3 length is 14 residues. The CDR3 is CASSMVSGGEKLFF. For the CDR3, the DNA is TGTGCCAGCAGTATGGTTTCGGGGGGTGAAAAACTGTTTTTT.

This clonotype was seen only a few times. The genes are TRBV5-6 and TRBJ1-2; D unresolved. Trimming took 0 bases from V and 4 from J, leaving 4 bases between them. Per the germline V gene, CDR1 is SGHDT and CDR2 is YYEEEE. The CDR3 sequence is 12 residues long. CDR3 bases: TGTGCCAGCAGCTTGGACACCTATGGCTACACCTTC. Translating it yields CASSLDTYGYTF.

This clonotype has just a few counts. This rearrangement joins TRBV7-3 to TRBJ2-3; the D is unclear. The CDR3 is made up of 13 amino acids. V was cut by 3 bases and J by 4 bases, with 8 bases left in between. Germline V CDR1 and CDR2: SGHTA, FQGTGA. CDR3 nucleotide sequence: TGTGCCAGCAGCTTTAATTCAGCAGATACGCAGTATTTT. As protein: CASSFNSADTQYF.

This clonotype was detected only a few times. CDR3 protein: CSAPLAGPQGEQFF. CDR3 coding DNA: TGCAGTGCTCCCTTAGCGGGACCCCAGGGTGAGCAGTTCTTC. This rearrangement joins TRBV20-1 to TRBJ2-1; 8 positions agree with TRBD2. V dropped 5 bases and J dropped 9; count of bases not matched to a gene: 12. This CDR3 spans 14 amino acids. Germline CDR1 and CDR2: DFQATT and SNEGSKA (reference sequence).

This clonotype ranks as medium-sized. The chain couples TRBV11-2 to TRBJ1-2, with TRBD1 identical over 9 bases. The CDR3 sequence is 13 residues long. The germline V gene encodes CDR1 SGHAT and CDR2 FQNNGV. V was pared by 4 bases and J by 7 bases, with 4 bases of the junction left unmatched. Here the CDR3 reads CASSSDRGGGYTF. The CDR3 DNA reads as TGTGCCAGCAGCTCGGACAGGGGAGGTGGCTACACCTTC.

This clonotype was seen more than once but under ten times. The gene calls are TRBV28 and TRBJ1-5, with TRBD1 matching 10 bases. The CDR3 totals 20 residues. CDR1 is MDHEN, CDR2 SYDVKM, per germline. After removal of 3 bases from V and 1 base from J, the junction contained 15 bases not matched to a gene. As DNA, the CDR3 is TGTGCCAGCAGTTTGCTGGTCGGGACAGGGGTTTCAGAAAGCAATCAGCCCCAGCATTTT. It is translated as CASSLLVGTGVSESNQPQHF.

Concerning this clonotype: At one end, the junction sequence differs from germline, possibly due to a read error. J is TRBJ2-2 and V is TRBV30; 7 positions agree with TRBD1. The germline V gene has CDR1 GTSNPN and CDR2 SVGIG (reference sequence). The CDR3 has 16 amino acids. The CDR3 DNA follows: TGTGTCTGGAGCCGAGACCCTTACAGGGGTCCCGGGGAGCTGTTTTTT. This codes for CVWSRDPYRGPGELFF.

The chain employs TRBV7-3 and TRBJ2-1; unclear D gene. The V and J ends lost 2 bases and 8 bases respectively, with 4 bases between them. This CDR3 is 11 amino acids long. The V gene's germline CDR1 is SGHTA and CDR2 FQGTGA. Here the CDR3 DNA reads TGTGCCAGCAGCTTAGAGGATGAGCAGTTCTTC. As protein: CASSLEDEQFF.

This clonotype appeared a few times. CDR3 loop: CASSPGGTDSYEQYF. The CDR3 DNA reads TGTGCCAGCAGCCCTGGGGGGACAGACTCCTACGAGCAGTACTTC. The chain employs TRBV28 and TRBJ2-7, with D possibly being TRBD1 (7 bases). CDR1 MDHEN and CDR2 SYDVKM come from the germline V gene. CDR3 length: 15 residues. The V and J ends lost 6 bases and 0 bases respectively, with 15 bases between them.

Within the sample, this clonotype is large. This chain connects TRBV20-1 to TRBJ2-3, with no clear D. Germline V gene data show CDR1 as DFQATT and CDR2 as SNEGSKA (reference sequence). V lost 6 bases and J lost 2, with 12 bases in between. The CDR3 spans 13 residues. This CDR3 is CSAESPFTDTQYF. CDR3 DNA: TGCAGTGCCGAATCTCCGTTCACAGATACGCAGTATTTT.

The rearrangement uses TRBV5-1 and TRBJ2-1; maybe TRBD2 (7 bases). The germline V and J ends were trimmed by 4 bases and 8 bases, with 19 bases remaining between them. The CDR3 consists of 15 residues. CDR1 and CDR2 (germline): SGHRS, YFSETQ. The CDR3 sequence: CASSDGVGGADEQFF. CDR3 nucleotides: TGCGCCAGCAGCGACGGGGTGGGGGGGGCAGATGAGCAGTTCTTC.

The chain recombines TRBV5-4 with TRBJ2-5, with 14 bases lining up with TRBD2. CDR3 length: 17 amino acids. CDR1 SGHNT and CDR2 YYREEE come from the germline V gene (reference sequence). J was trimmed by 2 bases and V by 4 bases; bases with no gene match: 7. CDR3 amino acids: CASSPRTSGGHQETQYF. CDR3 in DNA: TGTGCCAGCAGCCCTAGGACTAGCGGGGGGCATCAAGAGACCCAGTACTTC. The full variable domain, rest sourced from reference TRBV5-4 and TRBJ2-5, is ETGVTQSPTHLIKTRGQQVTLRCSSQSGHNTVSWYQQALGQGPQFIFQYYREEENGRGNFPPRFSGLQFPNYSSELNVNALELDDSALYLCASSPRTSGGHQETQYFGPGTRLLVL.

This clonotype has only one observation. The CDR3 sequence: CASSGGLAGRSYNEQFF. The CDR3 region has the DNA TGCGCCAGCAGTGGTGGACTAGCGGGAAGGTCCTACAATGAGCAGTTCTTC. The rearrangement joins TRBV4-1 to TRBJ2-1; TRBD2 matches 12 bases. CDR3 length: 17 residues. The V gene end was trimmed by 6 bases and the J gene end by 1 base; junction bases not matched to a gene: 7. Per germline, CDR1 MGHRA and CDR2 YSYEKL.

This clonotype is large (0.1 to 1%) by share. The J gene is TRBJ1-2, the V gene TRBV7-2; 8 positions agree with TRBD1. This CDR3 is 16 amino acids long. Trimming cost V 0 bases and J 6 bases; bases outside gene matches: 9. The germline CDR1 and CDR2 sequences are SGHTA and FQGNSA. The CDR3 loop is CASSLAGQGARHGYTF. The CDR3, as DNA: TGTGCCAGCAGCTTAGCGGGGCAGGGGGCGCGTCATGGCTACACCTTC.

V and J are TRBV11-1 and TRBJ2-2; D is possibly TRBD1 (6 bases). Trimming took off 2 bases at V and 8 bases at J, with 15 bases between the two ends. The CDR3 consists of 15 residues. The V gene's germline CDR1 is SGHAT and CDR2 FQDESV (reference sequence). CDR3 DNA: TGTGCCAGCAGCTTACCGCAGGGGTGTGGTGGGGAGCTGTTTTTT. It yields the protein CASSLPQGCGGELFF.

This clonotype was seen more than once but under ten times. The chain recombines TRBV18 with TRBJ1-2; the D is unclear. Looked up from germline, CDR1 is KGHSH and CDR2 is LQKENI. This CDR3 has 15 residues. The V and J ends lost 2 bases and 0 bases respectively, with 10 bases between them. Here the CDR3 DNA reads TGTGCCAGCTCACCAGTGGGAGAGGCTAACTATGGCTACACCTTC. It yields the protein CASSPVGEANYGYTF.

By proportion, this clonotype is large. This chain links TRBV7-2 with TRBJ1-2; 7 bases align to TRBD1. V gave up 1 base and J gave up 7 bases; unmatched junction bases: 3. In germline, CDR1 is SGHTA, CDR2 FQGNSA. This CDR3 has 13 residues. The CDR3 spells CASSLDRQGGYTF. CDR3 DNA sequence: TGTGCCAGCAGCTTAGACCGACAGGGTGGCTACACCTTC.

Comment on this clonotype: This may be a read error: a much more frequent sequence differs by one nucleotide. V usage is TRBV7-2 and J usage is TRBJ1-3, with a possible D match to TRBD1 (5 bases). Between the trimmed V and J ends, which lost 5 bases and 4 bases, there was a span of 15 bases. Germline CDR1 SGHTA, CDR2 FQGNSA. The CDR3 covers 15 residues. The CDR3 coding sequence is TGTGCCAGCAGCCCAGGGATAGGGATGGGAAACACCATATATTTT. Translated: CASSPGIGMGNTIYF.

The chain is built from TRBV12-3 or TRBV12-4 and TRBJ1-5, with D possibly matching TRBD1 (5 bases). The CDR3 is 12 residues long. Trimming pared 3 bases from V and 6 bases from J, leaving 6 bases between. The DNA for the CDR3 is TGTGCCAGCAGTTTCGGGGGTCAGCCCCAGCATTTT. Its translation: CASSFGGQPQHF.

Within the sample, this clonotype is medium-sized. This chain links TRBV7-3 with TRBJ1-1, with D unclear. The CDR3 loop spans 15 amino acids. Germline CDR1 SGHTA, CDR2 FQGTGA. Trimming took off 2 bases at V and 1 base at J, with 11 bases between the two ends. This CDR3 is CASSLVSSSNTEAFF. In DNA form, the CDR3 reads TGTGCCAGCAGCTTAGTATCCAGCTCGAACACTGAAGCTTTCTTT.

This sequence joins TRBV21-1 and TRBJ1-3; the table's D call, TRBD1, was not checked against the DNA. TRBV21-1 is classified as a pseudogene. This CDR3 has 15 residues. CDR3: CASSDDRGRRSQGYF. The CDR3 DNA reads TGTGCCAGCAGCGATGACAGGGGGAGGAGAAGCCAAGGATATTTT.

This chain uses TRBV4-1 with TRBJ2-7; TRBD1 agrees at 7 bases. This CDR3 is built from 15 residues. Germline lookup yields CDR1 MGHRA and CDR2 YSYEKL. V shed 4 bases, J shed 0 bases, and the junction held 6 bases outside the gene matches. CDR3 protein: CASSLRGQSSYEQYF. In DNA, the CDR3 is TGCGCCAGCAGCCTCCGGGGACAGAGCTCCTACGAGCAGTACTTC.

The CDR3 nucleotides read TGTGCCACCACCCGCGGGGATCAGCCCCAGCATTTT. It translates to CATTRGDQPQHF. The V gene is TRBV5-8, the J gene TRBJ1-5; D is ambiguous. V lost 9 bases to trimming and J lost 5 bases, with 12 bases between them. This CDR3 comprises 12 residues. Per the germline V gene, CDR1 is SGHTS and CDR2 is YDEGEE.

On this clonotype itself: This may be a read error, as it is one base from a much larger clone. This chain connects TRBV7-8 to TRBJ1-2; 10 nucleotides align to TRBD1. The CDR3 has 13 residues. The germline V gene has CDR1 SGHVS and CDR2 FQNEAQ. The CDR3 loop is CASGTGANCGYTF. The CDR3 nucleotides are TGTGCCAGCGGGACAGGGGCTAACTGTGGCTACACCTTC.

This clonotype was seen a few times. The chain has TRBV18 and TRBJ1-2; D remains ambiguous. The CDR3 is 14 residues long. In germline, CDR1 is KGHSH, CDR2 LQKENI. V dropped 6 bases and J dropped 4 bases, with 15 bases sitting between them. In nucleotides, the CDR3 is TGTGCCAGCTCGTCCGGGCTGCGGACCTATGGCTACACCTTC. Translation gives CASSSGLRTYGYTF.

The chain links TRBV24-1 to TRBJ2-6; D gene unclear. Trimming took 5 bases from V and 0 from J, leaving 10 bases between them. Per the germline V gene, CDR1 is KGHDR and CDR2 is SFDVKD. The CDR3 is 16 amino acids. CDR3 sequence reads: CATSAGLGSGANVLTF. The CDR3 nucleotides read TGTGCCACCAGTGCCGGGTTGGGCTCTGGGGCCAACGTCCTGACTTTC.

The chain has TRBV2 and TRBJ2-1; D is perhaps TRBD2 (6 bases). Trimming cost V 6 bases and J 8 bases, with 23 bases left between them. Germline lookup yields CDR1 SNHLY and CDR2 FYNNEI. The CDR3 spans 16 residues. The CDR3 nucleotides are TGTGCCAGCAGGGTCTCTTCTAGCGACCGTGGGGATGAGCAGTTCTTC. Translating it yields CASRVSSSDRGDEQFF.